This T cell receptor beta chain was found in a study of cytomegalovirus exposure and HLA in healthy donors. This PCR relied on a set of 60 Vbeta primers and 13 Jbeta primers. Clones were read by immunoSEQ multiplex PCR, and TCRdb kept only the in-frame ones, dropping some. The repertoire shows 80,000 to 100,000 clones; the top ten hold around 3.4%. General study results and limits: In a later analysis, most CMV-associated TCR beta chains appeared HLA-restricted. When analyzed later, a missense DCLRE1C variant was found to be linked to TCR beta V- and J-gene trimming.

Notes on this clone: Its antigen is undetermined.

Germline CDR1 MNHEY, CDR2 SVGAGI. The length of the CDR3 is 14 residues. V lost 8 bases, J lost 2 bases, and 15 bases lay in between. Source material: PBMCs. The receptor comes from a woman in her 30s in good health and CMV-seronegative. The V call is TRBV6-5, the J call TRBJ1-2; weak D call: TRBD1 (6 bases). The CDR3 loop is CASVTSTGNYGYTF. DNA of the CDR3: TGTGCCAGCGTTACTTCTACAGGGAACTATGGCTACACCTTC.